Sequencing of this T cell receptor beta chain was carried out in a study of blood T cell repertoires in COVID-19. On the study more broadly: The study drew acute and convalescent COVID-19 samples from the United States, Italy and Spain. PBMCs, B-cell-depleted T cells, or T cells were the source of the cDNA or gDNA that made up the material.

Some clones are missing from TCRdb's copy, which holds only in-frame ones; the method was immunoSEQ multiplex PCR. The sample carries about 240,000 clones, more than 75% recorded once. Germline CDR1 reads SQVTM; CDR2 reads ANQGSEA. CDR3 size: 13 residues. With V trimmed by 5 bases and J by 5 bases, 8 bases remained unmatched. The sequencing sample was made of peripheral blood. This chain uses TRBV29-1 with TRBJ1-2, with 7 bases fitting TRBD1. This receptor was taken from a woman aged 60-70 years with active or convalescent COVID-19. This CDR3 is CSVMTGSAYGYTF. The CDR3 region has the DNA TGCAGCGTTATGACAGGGAGCGCGTATGGCTACACCTTC.